What follows describes a single T cell receptor beta chain. This clonotype appeared many times. Its target antigen remains unknown. No base quality values were provided; no much bigger clone lies one nucleotide off. This record comes from a study of T-cell memory formation after mild COVID-19 (dated by TCRdb to 2020 to 2023). For the study in its entirety: Most TCR sequence clusters were specific to one of the two donors. Longitudinal TCRalpha and TCRbeta repertoire sequencing tracked T-cell clones expanding and contracting after mild COVID-19 in a couple of donors. Two young, previously healthy adult volunteers, one female and one male, were included in the cohort.

Points the paper makes about the study in general: Some responding clones were detected in pre-infection memory, which suggested that pre-existing cross-reactive memory T cells had joined the SARS-CoV-2 response. Contracting CD4+ clones were found mainly in CM and EM memory subsets, while CD8+ clones were enriched in EMRA. SARS-CoV-2 specificity of the second-wave clones peaking on day 37 was not confirmed. Balanced CD4/CD8 phenotypes were observed for clones contracting from day 15 to 85, whereas a bias towards CD4+ was observed for a second wave of clones expanding from day 15 to 37. The study covered only two mild cases, and larger cohorts including severe cases with pre-infection samples were considered necessary.

Ficoll-Paque density gradient centrifugation was used to isolate PBMCs. Reads for this sample came from an Illumina NovaSeq 6000. TCRalpha and TCRbeta cDNA libraries were built by 5'RACE with constant-segment primers, adding sample barcodes and unique molecular identifiers. RNA was extracted from every sample with Trizol reagent. Libraries were amplified in two PCR steps, with a second sample barcode and Illumina TruSeq adapters added in the second step. The libraries were sequenced on an Illumina NovaSeq using 2 x 150 bp paired-end reads. The authors processed their data as follows. Reads were demultiplexed and collapsed into UMI-guided consensus sequences with migec v1.2.7. Using mixcr v2.1.11, the UMI consensuses were aligned to TRA and TRB V and J templates and assembled into clonotypes. A clonotype was counted as expanded or contracted only if both edgeR and NoisET called the change significant, with noise models trained on biological replicates. For edgeR calls, the thresholds were a false discovery rate-adjusted p below 0.01 and a log2 fold-change of 1. As an exploratory analysis of dynamics, PCA with hierarchical clustering was applied to max-normalized trajectories of the 1000 most abundant clonotypes. Each responding clone was given a CD4 or CD8 phenotype based on the CD4+ and CD8+ repertoires, which had been sequenced separately. TCRdb reprocessed the public reads (quality trimming at Q25 with fastp, clone calling with MiXCR) and kept in-frame beta chains. Identical CDR3 proteins give one entry, which carries the most common genes and DNA. These V and J calls rely on TCRdb rather than the paper's analysis. This sample lists around 300,000 distinct CDR3 sequences; approximately 15% were detected once. Jointly, the top ten make up approximately 22% of the sample.

Sequenced: PBMCs or a T cell subset sorted from them (not recorded which). The clonotype comes from a man aged 18 to 30 who had mild COVID-19 (a few samples of this study predate the infection). The sample titles of this study are shuffled in the database, so cell type and time point are left out; the donor was told from shared clones.

The CDR3 sequence is CASSLSPAGTIEQYF. The DNA sequence is as follows: TGTGCCAGCAGTTTATCGCCAGCCGGTACGATCGAGCAGTACTTC. The chain uses TRBV12-3 or TRBV12-4 and TRBJ2-7, with no confidently assigned D gene. The cysteine opens and the phenylalanine closes a CDR3 of 15 amino acids. Only the CDR3 DNA stays, 45 bases, in frame from base 1. V is pared back by 2 bases and J by 6 bases, with 17 bases lying between the germline termini.